The entry below gives a single T cell receptor (beta chain) sequence along with its context. Its antigen remains unidentified. The germline CDR1 and CDR2 sequences are PRHDT and FYEKMQ (reference sequence). This CDR3 comprises 15 residues. The ends lost 4 bases at V and 4 bases at J; junction bases unmatched: 6. Generated by immunoSEQ multiplex PCR, the TCRdb table keeps only in-frame clones and is missing some. The table lists 50,000 or so clones, roughly four fifths of them singletons. The sample comes from a study of T cell clonotyping in hematopoietic cell transplantation. Turning to the study itself: Recipient samples before transplant were obtained post-cytoreduction. Study-wide results and caveats: At the given depth, recipient repertoires were over 97% de novo clonotypes.

As for time point: recipient sample about 28 days before transplant, after cytoreduction. Recipients were bled about 28 days pretransplant and at posttransplant days 30, 100, 180. The chain joins TRBV13 to TRBJ1-4; 7 bases map to TRBD1. Material: peripheral blood mononuclear cells, obtained before stem cell transplant. The sequence was obtained from a man aged 55 to 70 with myelodysplastic syndrome. Some clones in this sample may be carry-over from other donors' samples. CDR3: CASSSRTGFNEKLFF. The DNA of the CDR3 is TGTGCCAGCAGCTCAAGGACAGGATTTAATGAAAAACTGTTTTTT.